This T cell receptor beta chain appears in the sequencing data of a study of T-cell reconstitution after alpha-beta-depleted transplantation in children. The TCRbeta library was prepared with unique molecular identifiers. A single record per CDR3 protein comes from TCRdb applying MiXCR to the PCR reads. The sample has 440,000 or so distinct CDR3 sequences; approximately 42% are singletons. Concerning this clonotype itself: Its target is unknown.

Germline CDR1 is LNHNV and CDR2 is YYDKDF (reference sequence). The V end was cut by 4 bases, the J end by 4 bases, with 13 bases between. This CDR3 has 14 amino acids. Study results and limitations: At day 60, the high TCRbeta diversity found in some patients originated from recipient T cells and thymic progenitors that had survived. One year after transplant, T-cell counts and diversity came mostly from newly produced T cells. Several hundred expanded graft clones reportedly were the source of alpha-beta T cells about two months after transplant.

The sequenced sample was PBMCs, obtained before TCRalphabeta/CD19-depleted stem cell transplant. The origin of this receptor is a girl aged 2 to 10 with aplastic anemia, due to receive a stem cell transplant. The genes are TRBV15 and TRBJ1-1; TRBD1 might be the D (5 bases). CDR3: CATSKPGPSTEAFF. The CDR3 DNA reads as TGTGCCACCAGCAAGCCGGGACCGAGCACTGAAGCTTTCTTT.